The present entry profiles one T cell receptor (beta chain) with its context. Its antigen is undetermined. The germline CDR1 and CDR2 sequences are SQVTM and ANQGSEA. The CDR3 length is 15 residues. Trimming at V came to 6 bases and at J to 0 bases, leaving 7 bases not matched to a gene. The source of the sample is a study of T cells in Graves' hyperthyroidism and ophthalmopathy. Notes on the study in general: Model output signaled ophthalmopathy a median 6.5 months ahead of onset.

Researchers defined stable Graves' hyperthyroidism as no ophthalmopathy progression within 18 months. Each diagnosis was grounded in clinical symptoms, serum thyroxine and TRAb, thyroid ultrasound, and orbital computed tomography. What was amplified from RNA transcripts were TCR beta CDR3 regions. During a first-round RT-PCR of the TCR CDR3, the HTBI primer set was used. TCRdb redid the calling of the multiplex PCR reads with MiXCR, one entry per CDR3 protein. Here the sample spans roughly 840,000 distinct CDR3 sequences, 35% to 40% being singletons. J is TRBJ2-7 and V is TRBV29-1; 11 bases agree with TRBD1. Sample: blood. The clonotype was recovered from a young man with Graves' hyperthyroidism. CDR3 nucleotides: TGCAGCGTCGGGACAGGGGGGTCGAGCTCCTACGAGCAGTACTTC. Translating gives CSVGTGGSSSYEQYF.